These 30 T cell receptor beta chains share one sample of origin, sequenced in a study of blood T cells in healthy people across ages. Then a second PCR, running about 6 to 11 cycles, was carried out with a sample-barcoded 5' primer and a J-beta primer mix. TCRdb re-derived calls from the 5' RACE reads in MiXCR, one entry per CDR3 protein. The data hold about a million distinct CDR3 sequences, with about two fifths observed a single time. The specimen sequenced was blood. These receptor sequences come from a man aged 18 to 29 in good health.

The genes are TRBV27 and TRBJ2-1; D is ambiguous. V lost 2 bases and J lost 3, with 11 bases in between. Germline V lookup: CDR1 MNHEY, CDR2 SMNVEV (reference sequence). CDR3 length equals 15 residues. The CDR3 reads CASSLAVGNYNEQFF. The CDR3 DNA reads as TGTGCCAGCAGTTTAGCTGTGGGAAACTACAATGAGCAGTTCTTC.

The gene calls are TRBV13 and TRBJ2-3, with 14 bases that match TRBD2. Germline CDR1 and CDR2: PRHDT and FYEKMQ (reference sequence). The CDR3 extends over 22 amino acids. V gave up 4 bases and J gave up 3 bases; unmatched junction bases: 21. In DNA form, the CDR3 reads TGTGCCAGCAGCTCACCTTTCCCCGGGACTAGCGGGGGACCTCGAAGGACAGATACGCAGTATTTT. Its protein is CASSSPFPGTSGGPRRTDTQYF. Full variable domain (outside the CDR3, taken from reference TRBV13 and TRBJ2-3): AAGVIQSPRHLIKEKRETATLKCYPIPRHDTVYWYQQGPGQDPQFLISFYEKMQSDKGSIPDRFSAQQFSDYHSELNMSSLELGDSALYFCASSSPFPGTSGGPRRTDTQYFGPGTRLTVL.

This clonotype came up many times. The V gene is TRBV12-3 or TRBV12-4, the J gene TRBJ1-5; TRBD1 is a possible D gene (5 bases). V lost 3 bases, J lost 7 bases, and 13 bases lay in between. The CDR3 has 14 amino acids. The CDR3 nucleotides read TGTGCCAGCAGTTTCGTGGGGGGTGCCCAGCCCCAGCATTTT. This encodes CASSFVGGAQPQHF.

The chain couples TRBV20-1 to TRBJ2-1, with 7 bases lining up with TRBD2. There are 14 residues in the CDR3. J was trimmed by 3 bases and V by 6 bases; bases with no gene match: 8. Germline V lookup: CDR1 DFQATT, CDR2 SNEGSKA (reference sequence). CDR3 sequence reads: CSAQAGPNYNEQFF. In DNA, the CDR3 is TGCAGTGCCCAAGCGGGACCGAACTACAATGAGCAGTTCTTC.

Many counts were recorded for this clonotype. The V and J genes are TRBV12-3 or TRBV12-4 and TRBJ2-1; D unclear. The CDR3 has 11 amino acids. The V gene lost 4 bases and the J gene lost 8 bases, with 6 bases spanning the gap. Here the CDR3 DNA reads TGTGCCAGCAGTTCCTTGGATGAGCAGTTCTTC. Residues: CASSSLDEQFF.

A single count supports this clonotype. The CDR3 here is CAISGTTGGEGYTF. The DNA of the CDR3 is TGTGCCATCAGTGGGACTACAGGGGGAGAAGGCTACACCTTC. The chain recombines TRBV10-3 with TRBJ1-2; 8 bases line up with TRBD1. J was trimmed by 8 bases and V by 4 bases; bases with no gene match: 9. The CDR3 consists of 14 residues. Germline loops: CDR1 ENHRY, CDR2 SYGVKD.

This clonotype was observed a handful of times. The rearrangement uses TRBV10-3 and TRBJ2-3; unclear D gene. Trimming removed 10 bases from V and 1 base from J, with 15 bases in between. Germline CDR1 ENHRY, CDR2 SYGVKD. The CDR3 has 14 residues. This chain's CDR3 is CASRSFPGTDTQYF. DNA of the CDR3: TGTGCCAGCAGATCGTTCCCCGGCACAGATACGCAGTATTTT.

The J gene is TRBJ2-1, the V gene TRBV12-3 or TRBV12-4; no clear D. This CDR3 spans 12 amino acids. The ends were cut back, 6 bases at V and 12 bases at J, with 15 bases in the middle. This CDR3 reads CASSSEGARQFF. Here the CDR3 DNA reads TGTGCCAGCAGCTCGGAAGGAGCTAGGCAGTTCTTC.

The rearrangement uses TRBV6-6 and TRBJ1-2; D call uncertain. CDR1 and CDR2 from the germline V gene are MNHNY and SVGAGI (reference sequence). Trimming removed 4 bases from V and 4 bases from J, with 16 bases in between. The CDR3 has 15 residues. CDR3 in DNA: TGTGCCAGCAGTTCCACGGACGTAAGCCCCTATGGCTACACCTTC. It encodes CASSSTDVSPYGYTF.

This clonotype was seen only a few times. This chain links TRBV5-1 with TRBJ1-1, with 7 bases fitting TRBD1. The CDR3 is 14 amino acids. The V and J ends lost 3 bases and 3 bases, in that order; junction bases with no gene match: 5. The germline CDR1 and CDR2 sequences are SGHRS and YFSETQ. CDR3 sequence reads: CASSSGQKYTEAFF. The CDR3 region has the DNA TGCGCCAGCAGCTCGGGACAGAAGTACACTGAAGCTTTCTTT.

The V call is TRBV6-2 or TRBV6-3, the J call TRBJ1-2; 7 positions agree with TRBD1. This CDR3 has 14 residues. CDR1 and CDR2 from the germline V gene are MNHEY and SVGEGT. V lost 10 bases, J lost 6 bases, and 14 bases stayed unmatched. The CDR3 is CATVRTGSQNGYTF. The CDR3 bases are TGTGCCACCGTCCGGACAGGCAGCCAGAATGGCTACACCTTC.

The chain has TRBV12-3 or TRBV12-4 and TRBJ2-5; D is unresolved. The last part of the DNA fits TRBJ2-7 better; the J call may be wrong. The CDR3 is 14 residues long. DNA for the CDR3: TGTGCCAGCAGTTTCAGCGAGCCCAACTACGAGCAGTACTTC. This encodes CASSFSEPNYEQYF.

The chain joins TRBV20-1 to TRBJ1-1; D is unclear. Germline assignment: CDR1 DFQATT and CDR2 SNEGSKA (reference sequence). There are 16 residues in the CDR3. The germline V and J ends were trimmed by 0 bases and 7 bases, with 21 bases remaining between them. The DNA of the CDR3 is TGCAGTGCTAGAGAGGAGGTGGCTCCCCCAATCGGTGAAGCTTTCTTT. It yields the protein CSAREEVAPPIGEAFF.

This chain uses TRBV20-1 with TRBJ2-1, with 13 bases that match TRBD2. This CDR3 has 15 residues. Unmatched junction bases numbered 5, after V lost 0 bases and J lost 9 bases. Germline values: CDR1 DFQATT, CDR2 SNEGSKA (reference sequence). CDR3 coding DNA: TGCAGTGCTAGAGACGGGACTAGCGGGGATAGTGAGCAGTTCTTC. Protein sequence: CSARDGTSGDSEQFF.

This chain connects TRBV7-3 to TRBJ1-1; no reliable D call. The CDR3 contains 14 residues. The germline V gene has CDR1 SGHTA and CDR2 FQGTGA. With 5 bases removed from V and 0 bases from J, the gap between germline ends came to 10 bases. The CDR3 here is CASSATTMNTEAFF. The CDR3 bases are TGTGCCAGCAGCGCGACAACTATGAACACTGAAGCTTTCTTT.

This clonotype has a handful of counts. This chain links TRBV5-1 with TRBJ1-5, with TRBD1 as a possible D gene (6 bases). The length of the CDR3 is 15 residues. Trimming pared 4 bases from V and 2 bases from J, leaving 13 bases between. Per germline, CDR1 SGHRS and CDR2 YFSETQ. The CDR3 is CASSPGHGGNQPQHF. CDR3 sequence (DNA): TGCGCCAGCAGCCCGGGACATGGAGGCAATCAGCCCCAGCATTTT.

J is TRBJ2-3 and V is TRBV7-9; D is undetermined. Between the trimmed V and J ends, which lost 2 bases and 1 base, there was a span of 16 bases. The germline V gene has CDR1 SEHNR and CDR2 FQNEAQ (reference sequence). The CDR3 contains 17 residues. DNA of the CDR3: TGTGCCAGCAGCTTATTAGGACCCATACCGGGCACAGATACGCAGTATTTT. Protein: CASSLLGPIPGTDTQYF.

The table lists this clonotype with a few counts. The chain is built from TRBV3-1 and TRBJ2-7, with a weak D call TRBD1 (6 bases). The length of the CDR3 is 13 residues. The V gene lost 6 bases and the J gene lost 2 bases, with 11 bases spanning the gap. CDR1 and CDR2 (germline): LGHDT, YNNKEL (reference sequence). The CDR3 region has the DNA TGTGCCAGCAGGTCACAGGGAACCTACGAGCAGTACTTC. This gives the protein CASRSQGTYEQYF.

Only a few counts were recorded for this clonotype. The chain recombines TRBV20-1 with TRBJ2-3; 15 nucleotides match TRBD2. The V segment lost 2 bases and the J segment 3 bases; nucleotides outside the gene matches: 12. The CDR3 has 19 amino acids. CDR1 is DFQATT, CDR2 SNEGSKA, per germline (reference sequence). In nucleotides, the CDR3 is TGCAGTGCTAGACCCGCCGGGACTAGCGGGGGGCGGTCTACAGATACGCAGTATTTT. Protein sequence: CSARPAGTSGGRSTDTQYF.

The sample holds many counts of this clonotype. The V call is TRBV11-1, the J call TRBJ1-5; 7 nucleotides line up with TRBD1. V trimming: 4 bases; J trimming: 6 bases; junction bases outside the gene matches: 3. The CDR3 spans 13 residues. Germline V gene sequence: CDR1 SGHAT, CDR2 FQDESV (reference sequence). This chain's CDR3 is CASSWTGGQPQHF. The CDR3 bases are TGTGCCAGCAGCTGGACAGGTGGTCAGCCCCAGCATTTT. Full variable domain (outside the CDR3, taken from reference TRBV11-1 and TRBJ1-5): EAEVAQSPRYKITEKSQAVAFWCDPISGHATLYWYRQILGQGPELLVQFQDESVVDDSQLPKDRFSAERLKGVDSTLKIQPAELGDSAMYLCASSWTGGQPQHFGDGTRLSIL.

The rearrangement joins TRBV9 to TRBJ1-2; 7 bases align to TRBD1. The length of the CDR3 is 18 residues. Germline CDR1 is SGDLS and CDR2 is YYNGEE. V trimming: 3 bases; J trimming: 0 bases; junction bases outside the gene matches: 14. CDR3 region: CASSAQRGRSPSNYGYTF. CDR3 sequence (DNA): TGTGCCAGCAGCGCACAGAGGGGGCGGTCCCCCTCTAACTATGGCTACACCTTC.

The chain has TRBV4-3 and TRBJ1-6; D may be TRBD1 (5 bases). The germline CDR1 and CDR2 sequences are LGHNA and YSLEER. V was clipped by 0 bases and J by 7 bases, with 13 bases between them. This CDR3 region has 16 residues. CDR3: CASSQDLPGRNSPLHF. The CDR3 DNA reads as TGCGCCAGCAGCCAAGATCTACCGGGACGCAATTCACCCCTCCACTTT.

The rearrangement links TRBV27 to TRBJ1-5; 7 bases agree with TRBD1. The CDR3 is 15 residues long. J was trimmed by 2 bases and V by 5 bases; bases with no gene match: 6. Germline V CDR1 and CDR2: MNHEY, SMNVEV (reference sequence). CDR3 in DNA: TGTGCCAGCAGTACAGGGGAAGGGGGCAATCAGCCCCAGCATTTT. Amino acid sequence: CASSTGEGGNQPQHF.

The chain is built from TRBV10-3 and TRBJ1-5, with a weak D call TRBD1 (6 bases). The CDR3 runs 14 residues. Trimming shortened V by 3 bases and J by 3 bases, and 9 bases separated the two germline ends. Germline-derived CDR1 and CDR2 are ENHRY and SYGVKD. The CDR3 loop reads CAISEGGDNQPQHF. CDR3 sequence (DNA): TGTGCCATCAGTGAAGGGGGGGACAATCAGCCCCAGCATTTT.

The DNA for the CDR3 is TGTGCCAGCAGCTTAGCGTTCGTTCAAGAGACCCAGTACTTC. Amino acids: CASSLAFVQETQYF. The V gene is TRBV7-2, the J gene TRBJ2-5; D gene ambiguous. CDR3 size: 14 residues. Germline CDR1 reads SGHTA; CDR2 reads FQGNSA. Trimming shortened V by 0 bases and J by 2 bases, and 7 bases separated the two germline ends.

This chain links TRBV12-3 or TRBV12-4 with TRBJ1-2; D uncertain. V lost 2 bases and J 2 bases, leaving 6 bases between the germline ends. The length of the CDR3 is 13 residues. The CDR3 loop reads CASSLKQNYGYTF. In nucleotides, the CDR3 is TGTGCCAGCAGTTTAAAACAGAACTATGGCTACACCTTC.

The V and J genes are TRBV27 and TRBJ2-7; a weak D match, TRBD2 (6 bases). This CDR3 comprises 15 residues. V lost 2 bases to trimming and J lost 3 bases, with 14 bases between them. In germline, CDR1 is MNHEY, CDR2 SMNVEV (reference sequence). The CDR3 DNA sequence: TGTGCCAGCAGTTTAGGGCGGGGACCCATCTACGAGCAGTACTTC. Translating gives CASSLGRGPIYEQYF.

This clonotype was seen more than once but under ten times. V usage is TRBV5-1 and J usage is TRBJ2-1; D unresolved. Germline loops: CDR1 SGHRS, CDR2 YFSETQ. Trimming removed 5 bases from V and 3 bases from J, with 15 bases in between. The CDR3 is 15 residues long. The DNA of the CDR3 is TGCGCCAGCAGATACTCAATCTCCCTCTACAATGAGCAGTTCTTC. This codes for CASRYSISLYNEQFF.

This clonotype turned up a few times. J is TRBJ2-3 and V is TRBV27, with D tentatively TRBD2 (6 bases). The CDR3 runs to 15 residues. Deletions cut 6 bases from V and 0 bases from J, with 13 bases between. The germline V gene has CDR1 MNHEY and CDR2 SMNVEV (reference sequence). For the CDR3, the DNA is TGTGCCAGCAGCTCCGACGGGGGAAGCACAGATACGCAGTATTTT. Amino acids: CASSSDGGSTDTQYF.

V usage is TRBV4-2 and J usage is TRBJ2-3, with 8 bases matching TRBD1. Germline lookup yields CDR1 LGHNA and CDR2 YNFKEQ. V lost 7 bases, J lost 4 bases, and 10 bases stayed unmatched. This CDR3 has 15 residues. CDR3 protein: CASNHLDRDADTQYF. The CDR3 DNA reads TGTGCCAGCAACCACTTGGACAGGGATGCAGATACGCAGTATTTT.